This T cell receptor beta chain was sequenced in a study of blood T cell repertoires in COVID-19. The repertoire was sequenced with immunoSEQ multiplex PCR; TCRdb's copy has only in-frame clones and lacks some. Of 90,000 to 130,000 clones listed, approximately 90% are singletons. V shed 8 bases and J 0 bases; nucleotides not matched to a gene: 7. Per germline, CDR1 MNHEY and CDR2 SVGAGI. The CDR3 is 15 amino acids. This TCR was sampled from a human donor in a cohort sampled during active COVID-19. The sequencing input was peripheral blood. This sequence joins TRBV6-5 and TRBJ2-1, with TRBD2 matching 7 bases. The CDR3 bases are TGTGCCAGCCGGGAGGAGGGGAGCTCCTACAATGAGCAGTTCTTC. Amino acid sequence: CASREEGSSYNEQFF.